This T cell receptor beta chain was documented in a study of cytomegalovirus exposure and HLA in healthy donors. Worth noting for this clone: The antigen remains unidentified. The junction departs from germline at one end; a sequencing error may be responsible. Within the sample, other DNA sequences also encode this same CDR3.

A multiplex PCR was run with 60 Vbeta primers and 13 Jbeta primers. Data came from immunoSEQ multiplex PCR; TCRdb stores just in-frame clones and leaves some out. The sample carries more than 80,000 clones, 70% to 80% recorded once. Points from the study as a whole: Per a later analysis, HLA-associated TCR beta chains showed more clonal expansion than other, equally common TCR beta chains.

Germline loops: CDR1 MNHNY, CDR2 SVGAGI (reference sequence). The CDR3 runs to 13 residues. The donors (healthy individuals) were bone marrow donors. Sample: PBMCs. This TCR was recovered from a female donor in good health and CMV-seronegative. The gene calls are TRBV6-6 and TRBJ2-1, with TRBD2 as a possible D gene (6 bases). CDR3 amino acids: CASSSGVANEQFF. The DNA of the CDR3 is TGTGCCAGCAGCTCGGGGGTTGCGAATGAACAGTTCTTC.